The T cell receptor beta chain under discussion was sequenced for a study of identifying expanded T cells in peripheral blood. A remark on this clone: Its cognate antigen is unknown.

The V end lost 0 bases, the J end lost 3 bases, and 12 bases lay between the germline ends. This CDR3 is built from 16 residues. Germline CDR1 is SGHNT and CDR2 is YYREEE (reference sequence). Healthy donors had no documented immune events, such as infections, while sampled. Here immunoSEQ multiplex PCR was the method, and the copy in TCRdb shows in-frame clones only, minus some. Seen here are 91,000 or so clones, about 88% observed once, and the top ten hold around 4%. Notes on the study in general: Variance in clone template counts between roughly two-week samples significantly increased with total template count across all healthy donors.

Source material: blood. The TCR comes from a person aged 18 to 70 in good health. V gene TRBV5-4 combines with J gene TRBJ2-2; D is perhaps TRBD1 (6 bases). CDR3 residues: CASSLEGRQDTGELFF. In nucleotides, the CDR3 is TGTGCCAGCAGCTTGGAAGGACGACAGGACACCGGGGAGCTGTTTTTT.